The next 16 T cell receptor beta chains were all read from a single sample in a study of shared clonotypes between healthy human individuals. The data were produced by immunoSEQ multiplex PCR, yet TCRdb's version contains in-frame clones alone and is incomplete. The sample holds a few million clones, approximately 90% seen once. Sequencing was performed on naive CD4+ T cells sorted from blood. Subset: CD45RA+ positively selected. The receptors come from a young man in good health.

V and J are TRBV30 and TRBJ2-1, with 9 bases aligning to TRBD1. The CDR3 consists of 15 residues. Germline loops: CDR1 GTSNPN, CDR2 SVGIG (reference sequence). The junction had 8 bases not matched to a gene; V was cut back by 7 bases and J by 1 base. CDR3 sequence reads: CAFGPGQGSYNEQFF. In DNA form, the CDR3 reads TGTGCCTTTGGACCGGGACAGGGTTCCTACAATGAGCAGTTCTTC.

Comments on this clone: This CDR3 is also generated by other DNA sequences in the sample. The chain recombines TRBV5-6 with TRBJ2-5; tentatively, D is TRBD2 (6 bases). The length of the CDR3 is 14 residues. Looked up from germline, CDR1 is SGHDT and CDR2 is YYEEEE. V lost 2 bases, J lost 2 bases, and 10 bases lay in between. In DNA form, the CDR3 reads TGTGCCAGCAGCTTTAGCGGTAGGCAAGAGACCCAGTACTTC. Its translation is CASSFSGRQETQYF.

This sequence joins TRBV5-8 and TRBJ1-2, with a weak D call TRBD1 (6 bases). Germline V lookup: CDR1 SGHTS, CDR2 YDEGEE. V was cut by 1 base and J by 3 bases, with 10 bases left in between. The CDR3 is 14 residues long. The DNA for the CDR3 is TGTGCCAGCAGCTTGCCAGGGGCGGACTATGGCTACACCTTC. Protein: CASSLPGADYGYTF.

The CDR3 protein is CASSDKRELPYEQYF. The CDR3 nucleotides read TGTGCCAGCAGTGACAAACGGGAGTTGCCCTACGAGCAGTACTTC. V gene TRBV6-4 combines with J gene TRBJ2-7; tentative D call: TRBD2 (6 bases). Deletions cut 2 bases from V and 2 bases from J, with 13 bases between. This CDR3 contains 15 residues. Germline V gene sequence: CDR1 MRHNA, CDR2 SNTAGT.

V and J are TRBV4-3 and TRBJ2-7; 7 bases fit TRBD2. This CDR3 is 15 amino acids long. Germline lookup yields CDR1 LGHNA and CDR2 YSLEER. Unmatched junction bases numbered 5, after V lost 1 base and J lost 2 bases. CDR3 loop: CASSQAERGTYEQYF. The DNA for the CDR3 is TGCGCCAGCAGCCAAGCGGAGCGGGGTACCTACGAGCAGTACTTC.

V usage is TRBV28 and J usage is TRBJ1-6; D gene uncertain. The CDR3 is 14 residues long. Trimming removed 5 bases at V and 4 bases at J, with 9 bases between. CDR1 and CDR2 from the germline V gene are MDHEN and SYDVKM. CDR3 sequence: CASSLTEYNSPLHF. CDR3 coding DNA: TGTGCCAGCAGTCTCACAGAGTATAATTCACCCCTCCACTTT.

The chain carries TRBV27 and TRBJ2-1, with TRBD1 identical over 10 bases. The V segment lost 7 bases and the J segment 4 bases; nucleotides outside the gene matches: 10. The CDR3 loop spans 16 amino acids. CDR1 is MNHEY, CDR2 SMNVEV, per germline (reference sequence). The CDR3 here is CASTPLGTGVYNEQFF. In DNA form, the CDR3 reads TGTGCCAGCACCCCTCTCGGGACAGGGGTATACAATGAGCAGTTCTTC.

This clone occurred a few times. The V gene is TRBV2, the J gene TRBJ1-1; 7 nucleotides match TRBD1. With 10 bases clipped from V and 4 bases from J, the junction kept 9 bases outside the gene matches. The CDR3 is 13 amino acids. CDR1 and CDR2 from the germline V gene are SNHLY and FYNNEI. The CDR3 is CAIGDSSFTEAFF. DNA for the CDR3: TGTGCCATTGGGGACAGCAGTTTCACTGAAGCTTTCTTT. Variable domain in full (rest from reference TRBV2 and TRBJ1-1): EPEVTQTPSHQVTQMGQEVILRCVPISNHLYFYWYRQILGQKVEFLVSFYNNEISEKSEIFDDQFSVERPDGSNFTLKIRSTKLEDSAMYFCAIGDSSFTEAFFGQGTRLTVV.

Points on this clone: Because the CDR3 is missing its conserved closing phenylalanine or tryptophan, this is likely a read error. The DNA is left out, because the CDR3 cannot be placed on it with certainty; the CDR3 is given as TCRdb lists it. J is TRBJ1-6 and V is TRBV30. The CDR3 comprises 10 residues, both ends counted. Per the germline V gene, CDR1 is GTSNPN and CDR2 is SVGIG (reference sequence). CDR3 sequence: CAWSVPLISL.

The chain combines TRBV6-1 with TRBJ2-2; no firm D call. With 7 bases removed from V and 2 bases from J, the gap between germline ends came to 5 bases. The CDR3 consists of 12 residues. Germline CDR1 is MNHNS and CDR2 is SASEGT. CDR3 sequence: CASTGNTGELFF. The CDR3 DNA sequence: TGTGCCAGCACGGGTAACACCGGGGAGCTGTTTTTT.

The chain joins TRBV7-3 to TRBJ1-2; possible D gene TRBD1, 6 bases. Trimming cost V 5 bases and J 4 bases, with 14 bases left between them. Germline CDR1 is SGHTA and CDR2 is FQGTGA. The CDR3 runs to 14 residues. CDR3 amino acids: CASSLPLQGYGYTF. For the CDR3, the DNA is TGTGCCAGCAGCCTACCTTTACAGGGCTATGGCTACACCTTC.

On this clone itself: The sample contains more than one DNA sequence encoding this CDR3. The rearrangement links TRBV6-5 to TRBJ1-1, with 8 positions matching TRBD1. Germline V gene data show CDR1 as MNHEY and CDR2 as SVGAGI. J gave up 4 bases and V 0 bases, and 4 bases lay outside the gene matches. The CDR3 extends over 15 amino acids. DNA of the CDR3: TGTGCCAGCAGTTACTCTGACAGGGGTAGCACTGAAGCTTTCTTT. Translated, it gives CASSYSDRGSTEAFF.

With regard to this clone: This same CDR3 is encoded by further DNA sequences in the sample. The chain is built from TRBV18 and TRBJ2-5; 8 nucleotides match TRBD2. Germline CDR1 and CDR2: KGHSH and LQKENI. The CDR3 consists of 14 residues. The junction had 3 bases not matched to a gene; V was cut back by 2 bases and J by 4 bases. The chain's CDR3 is CASSPTGGGETQYF. The CDR3 coding sequence is TGTGCCAGCTCACCAACCGGGGGGGGAGAGACCCAGTACTTC.

The V gene is TRBV10-1, the J gene TRBJ1-5; no definite D call. The V end lost 8 bases, the J end lost 8 bases, and 4 bases lay between the germline ends. The V gene's germline CDR1 is WNHNN and CDR2 SYGVQD (reference sequence). CDR3 length: 9 residues. The CDR3 DNA is TGCGCCAGCCCAGAGCCCCAGCATTTT. This gives the protein CASPEPQHF.

V and J are TRBV30 and TRBJ1-5, with D tentatively TRBD1 (6 bases). The germline CDR1 and CDR2 sequences are GTSNPN and SVGIG (reference sequence). The CDR3 is 16 residues long. The V end was cut by 3 bases, the J end by 3 bases, with 18 bases between. For the CDR3, the DNA is TGTGCCTGGAGCCTCCGCAGGGGAGAATTCAATCAGCCCCAGCATTTT. Translating gives CAWSLRRGEFNQPQHF.

The V gene is TRBV6-1, the J gene TRBJ2-1; 15 bases fit TRBD2. This CDR3 has 15 residues. Losses at the gene ends were 6 bases for V and 6 bases for J; bases not matched to a gene: 3. Germline-derived CDR1 and CDR2 are MNHNS and SASEGT. CDR3 coding DNA: TGTGCCAGCAGCGGGGGACTAGCGGGAGGCAATGAGCAGTTCTTC. This sequence encodes CASSGGLAGGNEQFF.